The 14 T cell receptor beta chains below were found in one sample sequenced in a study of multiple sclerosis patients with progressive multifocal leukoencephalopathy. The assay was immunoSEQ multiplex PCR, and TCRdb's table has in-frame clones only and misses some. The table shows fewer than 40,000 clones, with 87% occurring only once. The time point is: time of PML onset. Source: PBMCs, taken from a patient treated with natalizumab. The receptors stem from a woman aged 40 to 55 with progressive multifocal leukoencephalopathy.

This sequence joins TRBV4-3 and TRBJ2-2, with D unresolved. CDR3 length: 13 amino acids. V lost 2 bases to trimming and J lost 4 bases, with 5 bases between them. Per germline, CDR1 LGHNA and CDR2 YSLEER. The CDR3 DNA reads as TGCGCCAGCAGCCAACTAAGCACCGGGGAGCTGTTTTTT. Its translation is CASSQLSTGELFF.

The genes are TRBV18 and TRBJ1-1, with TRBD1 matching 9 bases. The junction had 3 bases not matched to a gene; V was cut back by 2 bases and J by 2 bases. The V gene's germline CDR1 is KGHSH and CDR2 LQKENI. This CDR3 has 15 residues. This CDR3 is CASSPSTGGNTEAFF. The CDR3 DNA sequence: TGTGCCAGCTCACCATCTACAGGGGGCAACACTGAAGCTTTCTTT.

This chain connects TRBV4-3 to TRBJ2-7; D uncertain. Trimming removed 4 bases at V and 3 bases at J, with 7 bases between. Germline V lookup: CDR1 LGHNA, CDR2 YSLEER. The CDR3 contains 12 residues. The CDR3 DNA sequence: TGCGCCAGCAGCCCTGATCTCTACGAGCAGTACTTC. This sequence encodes CASSPDLYEQYF.

In DNA, the CDR3 is TGTGCCAGTAGTATAGAGGCAGGGAAAGAGACCCAGTACTTC. Residues: CASSIEAGKETQYF. The chain combines TRBV19 with TRBJ2-5; possible D gene TRBD1, 5 bases. V lost 0 bases and J 3 bases, leaving 8 bases between the germline ends. Germline assignment: CDR1 LNHDA and CDR2 SQIVND (reference sequence). The CDR3 extends over 14 amino acids.

Written as DNA, the CDR3 is TGTGCCAGCAGCGCTAGCGGGGGGGGCCGGGAGACCCAGTACTTC. This encodes CASSASGGGRETQYF. The V call is TRBV11-3, the J call TRBJ2-5; 12 positions agree with TRBD2. V shed 5 bases and J 5 bases; nucleotides not matched to a gene: 6. The CDR3 contains 15 residues. The germline V gene has CDR1 SGHNT and CDR2 YENEEA.

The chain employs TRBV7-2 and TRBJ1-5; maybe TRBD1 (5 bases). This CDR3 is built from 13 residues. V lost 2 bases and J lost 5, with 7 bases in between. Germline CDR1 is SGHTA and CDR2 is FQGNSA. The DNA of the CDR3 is TGTGCCAGCAGCTTATTGGGGGATCAGCCCCAGCATTTT. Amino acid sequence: CASSLLGDQPQHF.

The chain's CDR3 is CASSPWDKLLTNSNQPQHF. As DNA, the CDR3 is TGTGCCAGCAGTCCGTGGGACAAGTTACTAACAAATAGCAATCAGCCCCAGCATTTT. The chain has TRBV27 and TRBJ1-5; D might be TRBD1 (6 bases). CDR1 and CDR2 (germline): MNHEY, SMNVEV (reference sequence). The CDR3 totals 19 residues. Trimming stripped 5 bases from V and 0 bases from J, with 23 bases between.

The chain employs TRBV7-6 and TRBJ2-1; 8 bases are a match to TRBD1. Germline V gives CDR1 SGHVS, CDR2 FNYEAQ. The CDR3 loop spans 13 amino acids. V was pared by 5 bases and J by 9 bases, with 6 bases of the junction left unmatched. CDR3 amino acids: CASSAGGWAEQFF. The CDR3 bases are TGTGCCAGCAGCGCAGGGGGCTGGGCTGAGCAGTTCTTC.

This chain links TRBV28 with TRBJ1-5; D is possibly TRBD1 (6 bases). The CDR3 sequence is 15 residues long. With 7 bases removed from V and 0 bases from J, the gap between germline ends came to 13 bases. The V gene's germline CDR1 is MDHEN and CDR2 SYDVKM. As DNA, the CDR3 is TGTGCCAGCAACCCTGGACAGTCTAGCAATCAGCCCCAGCATTTT. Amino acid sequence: CASNPGQSSNQPQHF.

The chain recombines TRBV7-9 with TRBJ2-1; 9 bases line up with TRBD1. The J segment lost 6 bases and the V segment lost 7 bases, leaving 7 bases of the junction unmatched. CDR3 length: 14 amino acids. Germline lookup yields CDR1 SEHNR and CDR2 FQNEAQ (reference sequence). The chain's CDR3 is CASIPGTGLNEQFF. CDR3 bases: TGTGCCAGCATTCCCGGGACAGGGCTCAATGAGCAGTTCTTC. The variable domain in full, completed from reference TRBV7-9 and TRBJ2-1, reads DTGVSQNPRHKITKRGQNVTFRCDPISEHNRLYWYRQTLGQGPEFLTYFQNEAQLEKSRLLSDRFSAERPKGSFSTLEIQRTEQGDSAMYLCASIPGTGLNEQFFGPGTRLTVL.

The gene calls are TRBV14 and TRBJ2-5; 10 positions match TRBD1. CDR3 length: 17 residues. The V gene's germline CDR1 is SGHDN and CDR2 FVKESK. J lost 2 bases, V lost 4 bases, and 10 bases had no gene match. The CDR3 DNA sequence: TGTGCCAGCAGCCGGACAACCGGGACAGGGGTACAAGAGACCCAGTACTTC. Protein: CASSRTTGTGVQETQYF.

The CDR3 protein is CASSLGGSNYGYTF. CDR3 DNA sequence: TGTGCCAGCAGCTTAGGGGGCTCTAACTATGGCTACACCTTC. The J gene is TRBJ1-2, the V gene TRBV5-4; TRBD1 aligns across 7 bases. Germline CDR1 reads SGHNT; CDR2 reads YYREEE (reference sequence). V trimming: 2 bases; J trimming: 0 bases; junction bases outside the gene matches: 1. The CDR3 consists of 14 residues. Looking up the rest from reference TRBV5-4 and TRBJ1-2 gives the full variable domain: ETGVTQSPTHLIKTRGQQVTLRCSSQSGHNTVSWYQQALGQGPQFIFQYYREEENGRGNFPPRFSGLQFPNYSSELNVNALELDDSALYLCASSLGGSNYGYTFGSGTRLTVV.

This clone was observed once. CDR3 in amino acids: CATVPGLISAEQYF. In DNA form, the CDR3 reads TGTGCGACGGTGCCCGGCCTTATCTCCGCCGAGCAGTACTTC. The chain has TRBV30 and TRBJ2-7; D gene unclear. This CDR3 is 14 amino acids long. Germline CDR1 GTSNPN, CDR2 SVGIG (reference sequence).

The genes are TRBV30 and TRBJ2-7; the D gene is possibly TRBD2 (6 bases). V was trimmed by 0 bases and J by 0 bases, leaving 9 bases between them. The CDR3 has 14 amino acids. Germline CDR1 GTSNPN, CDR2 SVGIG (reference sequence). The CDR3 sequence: CAWSVGGASYEQYF. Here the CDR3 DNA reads TGTGCCTGGAGTGTAGGAGGGGCCTCCTACGAGCAGTACTTC.